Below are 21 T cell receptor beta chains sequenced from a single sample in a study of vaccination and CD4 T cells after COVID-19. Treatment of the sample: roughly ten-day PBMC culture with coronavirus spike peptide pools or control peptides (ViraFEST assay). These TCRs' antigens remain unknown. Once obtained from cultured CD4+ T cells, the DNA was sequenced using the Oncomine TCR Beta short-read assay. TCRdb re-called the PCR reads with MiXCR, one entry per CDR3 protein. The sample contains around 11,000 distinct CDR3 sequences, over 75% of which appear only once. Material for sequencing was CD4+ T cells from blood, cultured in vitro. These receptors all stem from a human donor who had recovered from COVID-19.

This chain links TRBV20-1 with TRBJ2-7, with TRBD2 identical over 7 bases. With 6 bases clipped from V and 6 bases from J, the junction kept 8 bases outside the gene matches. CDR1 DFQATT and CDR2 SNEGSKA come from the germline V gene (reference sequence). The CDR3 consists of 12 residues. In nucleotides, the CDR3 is TGCAGTGCCCCGCGGCTAGCGGCCGAGCAGTACTTC. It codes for CSAPRLAAEQYF.

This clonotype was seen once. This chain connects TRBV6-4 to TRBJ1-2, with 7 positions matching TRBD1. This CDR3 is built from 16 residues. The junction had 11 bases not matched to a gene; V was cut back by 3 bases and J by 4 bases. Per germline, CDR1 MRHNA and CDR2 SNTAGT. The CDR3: CASSERPRDRTYGYTF. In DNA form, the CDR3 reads TGTGCCAGCAGTGAAAGACCTCGGGACAGAACCTATGGCTACACCTTC.

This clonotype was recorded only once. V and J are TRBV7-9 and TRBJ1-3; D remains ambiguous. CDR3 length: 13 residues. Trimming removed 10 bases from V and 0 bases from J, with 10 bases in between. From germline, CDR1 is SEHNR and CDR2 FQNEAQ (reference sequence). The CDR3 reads CATQAGSGNTIYF. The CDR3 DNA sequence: TGTGCCACCCAGGCGGGCTCTGGAAACACCATATATTTT.

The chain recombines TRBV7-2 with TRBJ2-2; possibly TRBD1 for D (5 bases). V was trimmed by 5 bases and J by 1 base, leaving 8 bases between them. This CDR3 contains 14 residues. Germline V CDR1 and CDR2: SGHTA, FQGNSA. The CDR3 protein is CASSHTGNTGELFF. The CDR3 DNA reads TGTGCCAGCAGCCACACAGGGAACACCGGGGAGCTGTTTTTT. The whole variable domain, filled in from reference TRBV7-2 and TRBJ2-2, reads GAGVSQSPSNKVTEKGKDVELRCDPISGHTALYWYRQSLGQGLEFLIYFQGNSAPDKSGLPSDRFSAERTGGSVSTLTIQRTQQEDSAVYLCASSHTGNTGELFFGEGSRLTVL.

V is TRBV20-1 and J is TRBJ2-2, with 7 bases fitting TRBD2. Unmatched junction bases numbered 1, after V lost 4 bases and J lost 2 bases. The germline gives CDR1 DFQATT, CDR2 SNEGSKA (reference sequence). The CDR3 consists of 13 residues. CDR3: CSATSGNTGELFF. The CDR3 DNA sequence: TGCAGTGCTACTAGCGGTAACACCGGGGAGCTGTTTTTT.

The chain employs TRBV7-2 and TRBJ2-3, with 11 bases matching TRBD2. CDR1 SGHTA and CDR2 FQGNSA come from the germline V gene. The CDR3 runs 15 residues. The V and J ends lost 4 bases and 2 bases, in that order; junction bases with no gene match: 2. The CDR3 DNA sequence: TGTGCCAGCAGCTGGGGACTAGCGGCCACAGATACGCAGTATTTT. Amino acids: CASSWGLAATDTQYF. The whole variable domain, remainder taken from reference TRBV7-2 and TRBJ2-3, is GAGVSQSPSNKVTEKGKDVELRCDPISGHTALYWYRQSLGQGLEFLIYFQGNSAPDKSGLPSDRFSAERTGGSVSTLTIQRTQQEDSAVYLCASSWGLAATDTQYFGPGTRLTVL.

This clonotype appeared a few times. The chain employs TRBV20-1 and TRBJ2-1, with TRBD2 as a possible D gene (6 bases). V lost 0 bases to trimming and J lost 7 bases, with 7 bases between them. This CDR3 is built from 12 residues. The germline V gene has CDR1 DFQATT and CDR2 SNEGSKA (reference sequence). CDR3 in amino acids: CSAREGGNEQFF. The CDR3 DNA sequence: TGCAGTGCTAGAGAGGGGGGAAATGAGCAGTTCTTC.

CDR3 nucleotide sequence: TGTGCCAGCAGAGGGACAGGCTATGGCTACACCTTC. The encoded protein is CASRGTGYGYTF. This chain connects TRBV6-1 to TRBJ1-2; 8 bases are shared with TRBD1. This CDR3 is 12 amino acids long. Germline loops: CDR1 MNHNS, CDR2 SASEGT. Trimming at V came to 6 bases and at J to 4 bases, leaving 1 base not matched to a gene.

CDR3 in DNA: TGTGCCAGCAGTCCCTCCCCGGGACAGGGAGGCTATGGCTACACCTTC. Protein: CASSPSPGQGGYGYTF. The rearrangement links TRBV6-4 to TRBJ1-2, with TRBD1 matching 9 bases. V dropped 5 bases and J dropped 4; count of bases not matched to a gene: 11. The germline V gene has CDR1 MRHNA and CDR2 SNTAGT. The CDR3 has 16 residues.

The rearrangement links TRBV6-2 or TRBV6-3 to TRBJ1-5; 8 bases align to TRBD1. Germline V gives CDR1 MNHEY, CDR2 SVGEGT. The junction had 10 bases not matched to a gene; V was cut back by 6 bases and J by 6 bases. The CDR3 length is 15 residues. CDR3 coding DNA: TGTGCCAGCAGCCCACTCGGACAGGGCCCTCAGCCCCAGCATTTT. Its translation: CASSPLGQGPQPQHF.

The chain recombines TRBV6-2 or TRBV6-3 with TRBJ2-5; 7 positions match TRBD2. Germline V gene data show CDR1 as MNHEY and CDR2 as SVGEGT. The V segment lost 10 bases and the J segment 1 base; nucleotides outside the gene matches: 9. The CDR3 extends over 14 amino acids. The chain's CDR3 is CATIGPSGQETQYF. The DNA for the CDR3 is TGTGCCACCATCGGCCCTAGCGGCCAAGAGACCCAGTACTTC.

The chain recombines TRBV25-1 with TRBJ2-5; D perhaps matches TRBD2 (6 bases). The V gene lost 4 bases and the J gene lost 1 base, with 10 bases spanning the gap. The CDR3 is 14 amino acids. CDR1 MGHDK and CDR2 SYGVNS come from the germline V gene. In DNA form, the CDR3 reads TGTGCCAGCAGTGGGGAGCGGGCCCAAGAGACCCAGTACTTC. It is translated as CASSGERAQETQYF.

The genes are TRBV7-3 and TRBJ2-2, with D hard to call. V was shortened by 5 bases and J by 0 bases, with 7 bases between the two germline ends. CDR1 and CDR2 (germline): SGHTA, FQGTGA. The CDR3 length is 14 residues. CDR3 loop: CASSRTANTGELFF. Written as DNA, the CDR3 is TGTGCCAGCAGCCGGACGGCGAACACCGGGGAGCTGTTTTTT.

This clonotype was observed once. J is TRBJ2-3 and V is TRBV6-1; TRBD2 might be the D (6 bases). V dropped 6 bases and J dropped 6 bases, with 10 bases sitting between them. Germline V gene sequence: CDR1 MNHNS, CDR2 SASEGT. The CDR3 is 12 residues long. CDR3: CASRGGYDTQYF. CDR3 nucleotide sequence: TGTGCCAGCAGGGGGGGTTACGATACGCAGTATTTT.

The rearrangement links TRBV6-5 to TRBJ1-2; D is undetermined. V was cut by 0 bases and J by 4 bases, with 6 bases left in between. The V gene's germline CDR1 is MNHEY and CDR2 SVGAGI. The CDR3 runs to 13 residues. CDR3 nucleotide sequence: TGTGCCAGCAGTTACTCGGCTACCTATGGCTACACCTTC. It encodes CASSYSATYGYTF.

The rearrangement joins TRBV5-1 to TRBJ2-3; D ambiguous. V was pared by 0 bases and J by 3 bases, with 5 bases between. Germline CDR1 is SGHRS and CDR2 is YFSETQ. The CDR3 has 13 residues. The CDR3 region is CASSLVGTDTQYF. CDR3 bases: TGCGCCAGCAGCTTGGTTGGTACAGATACGCAGTATTTT.

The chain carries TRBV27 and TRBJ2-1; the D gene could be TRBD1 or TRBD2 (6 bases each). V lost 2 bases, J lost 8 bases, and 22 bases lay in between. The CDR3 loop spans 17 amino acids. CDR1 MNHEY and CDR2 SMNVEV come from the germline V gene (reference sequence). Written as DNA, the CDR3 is TGTGCCAGCAGTTTAACCACTCGGGGGCAGGGACGGGATGAGCAGTTCTTC. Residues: CASSLTTRGQGRDEQFF.

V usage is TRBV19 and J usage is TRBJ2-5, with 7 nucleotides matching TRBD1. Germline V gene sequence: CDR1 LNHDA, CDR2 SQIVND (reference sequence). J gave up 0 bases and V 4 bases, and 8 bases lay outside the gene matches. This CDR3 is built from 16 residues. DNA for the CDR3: TGTGCCAGTAGTAGGATGACAGGGACATACCAAGAGACCCAGTACTTC. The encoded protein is CASSRMTGTYQETQYF.

The CDR3 loop reads CSARANTEAFF. In nucleotides, the CDR3 is TGCAGTGCTAGGGCAAACACTGAAGCTTTCTTT. The chain carries TRBV20-1 and TRBJ1-1; D unclear. The CDR3 extends over 11 amino acids. Between the trimmed V and J ends, which lost 3 bases and 2 bases, there was a span of 4 bases. Germline assignment: CDR1 DFQATT and CDR2 SNEGSKA (reference sequence).

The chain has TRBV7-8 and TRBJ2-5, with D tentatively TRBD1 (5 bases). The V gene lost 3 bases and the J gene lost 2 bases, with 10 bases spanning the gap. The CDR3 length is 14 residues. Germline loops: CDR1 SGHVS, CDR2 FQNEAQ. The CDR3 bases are TGTGCCAGCAGCTTTTCGCAGGGACAAGAGACCCAGTACTTC. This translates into CASSFSQGQETQYF.

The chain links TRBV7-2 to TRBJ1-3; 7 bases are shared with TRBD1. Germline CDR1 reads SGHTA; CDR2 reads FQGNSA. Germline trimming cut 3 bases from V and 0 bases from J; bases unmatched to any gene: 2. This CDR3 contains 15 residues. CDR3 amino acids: CASSFDRDSGNTIYF. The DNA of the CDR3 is TGTGCCAGCAGCTTCGACAGGGACTCTGGAAACACCATATATTTT.